This T cell receptor beta chain was observed in a study of blood T cell repertoires in COVID-19. Study-level background: Collection of acute and convalescent COVID-19 samples took place in the United States, Italy and Spain. From T cells, B-cell-depleted T cells, or PBMCs came the material, which was cDNA or gDNA.

The authors' processing: Amplification with reference gene primers provided the estimates of nucleated cell counts. Using immunoSEQ multiplex PCR, the repertoire was profiled, and TCRdb retains in-frame clones only, with some absent. V and J calls and clone size are given by that table; D and trimming were obtained from the DNA. The data hold some 200,000 clones, with roughly 75% observed a single time. The CDR3 has 17 amino acids. Trimming removed 6 bases from V and 0 bases from J, with 15 bases in between. Germline V gene sequence: CDR1 SGHTA, CDR2 FQGNSA. The material sequenced was peripheral blood. The sequence was collected from a woman in her seventies with acute or convalescent COVID-19. This chain uses TRBV7-2 with TRBJ1-6; D is perhaps TRBD1 (6 bases). This chain's CDR3 is CASRSTGSSSYNSPLHF. In DNA, the CDR3 is TGTGCCAGCAGGAGTACAGGGTCCAGCTCCTATAATTCACCCCTCCACTTT.